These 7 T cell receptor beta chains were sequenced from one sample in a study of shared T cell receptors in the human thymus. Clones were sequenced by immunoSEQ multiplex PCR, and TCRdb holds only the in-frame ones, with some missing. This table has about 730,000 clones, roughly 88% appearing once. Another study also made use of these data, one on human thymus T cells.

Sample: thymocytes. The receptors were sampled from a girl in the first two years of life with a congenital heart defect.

The CDR3 coding sequence is TGTGCCAGCAGTTCCAATAGACAGGGGGCTAGCAATGAGCAGTTCTTC. Residues: CASSSNRQGASNEQFF. The genes are TRBV6-5 and TRBJ2-1; 10 bases agree with TRBD1. CDR1 and CDR2 (germline): MNHEY, SVGAGI. Losses at the gene ends were 4 bases for V and 6 bases for J; bases not matched to a gene: 9. The CDR3 contains 16 residues.

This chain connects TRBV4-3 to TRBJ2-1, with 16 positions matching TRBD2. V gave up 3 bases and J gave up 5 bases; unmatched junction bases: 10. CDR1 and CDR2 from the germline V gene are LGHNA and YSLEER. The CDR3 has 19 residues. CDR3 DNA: TGCGCCAGCAGCCATCAAGCCGGGACTAGCGGGGGGGACAACAATGAGCAGTTCTTC. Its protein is CASSHQAGTSGGDNNEQFF.

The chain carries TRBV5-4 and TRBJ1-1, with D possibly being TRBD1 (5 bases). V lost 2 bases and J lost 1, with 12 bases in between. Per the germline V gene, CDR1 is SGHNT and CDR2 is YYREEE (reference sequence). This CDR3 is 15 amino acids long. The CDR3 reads CASSLTTVQNTEAFF. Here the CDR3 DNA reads TGTGCCAGCAGCTTAACGACAGTTCAGAACACTGAAGCTTTCTTT.

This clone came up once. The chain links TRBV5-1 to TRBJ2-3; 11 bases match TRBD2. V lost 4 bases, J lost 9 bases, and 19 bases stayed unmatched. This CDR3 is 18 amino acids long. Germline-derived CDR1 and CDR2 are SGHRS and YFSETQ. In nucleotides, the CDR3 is TGCGCCAGCAGCAGGGAACTAGCGGGGGAATGCCCCCTTGAGACGCAGTATTTT. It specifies CASSRELAGECPLETQYF.

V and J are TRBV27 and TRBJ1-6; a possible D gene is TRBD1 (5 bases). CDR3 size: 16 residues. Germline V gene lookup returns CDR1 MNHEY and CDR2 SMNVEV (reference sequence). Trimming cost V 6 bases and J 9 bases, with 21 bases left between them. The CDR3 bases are TGTGCCAGCAGGCAGGGTAAAAGGCCCCTTAGTTCACCCCTCCACTTT. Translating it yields CASRQGKRPLSSPLHF.

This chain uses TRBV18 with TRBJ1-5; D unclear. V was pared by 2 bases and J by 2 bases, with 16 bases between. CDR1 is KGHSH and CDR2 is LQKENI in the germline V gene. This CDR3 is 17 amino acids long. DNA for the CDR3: TGTGCCAGCTCACCATACCGAGAGGGAAGAGGCAATCAGCCCCAGCATTTT. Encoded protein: CASSPYREGRGNQPQHF.

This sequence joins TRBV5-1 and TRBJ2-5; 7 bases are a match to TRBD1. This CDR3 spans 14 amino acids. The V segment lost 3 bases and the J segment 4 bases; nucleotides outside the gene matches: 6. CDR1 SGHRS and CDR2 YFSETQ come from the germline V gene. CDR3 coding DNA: TGCGCCAGCAGCTCAATCACAGGGGTAGAGACCCAGTACTTC. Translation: CASSSITGVETQYF.